A selection of T cell receptor beta chains follows, all from one sample in a study of blood T cell repertoires in COVID-19. The table came from immunoSEQ multiplex PCR; TCRdb's copy has only in-frame clones and leaves some out. Of more than 300,000 clones in the sample, 88% were seen once. The sample taken for sequencing was PBMCs or T cells enriched from blood (not recorded which). These receptors came from a woman younger than 30 who had recovered from COVID-19. CDR3s include the opening cysteine and the closing phenylalanine or tryptophan. D genes are given only for firm matches. Size values are once, few and many counts, or a class for expanded clones, and some rows have none.

TGCAGCGTTGACCCCCGCGAGACAGGGAACAATGAGCAGTTCTTC,CSVDPRETGNNEQFF,once,TRBV29-1,TRBJ2-1,TRBD1
TGTGCCAGCAGCCATGCAGGGGGTACTGAAAAACTGTTTTTT,CASSHAGGTEKLFF,few,TRBV3-1/TRBV3-2,TRBJ1-4,TRBD1
TGTGCCAGTAGTAGGGAGGGGGGTCGGAACACTGAAGCTTTCTTT,CASSREGGRNTEAFF,.,TRBV19,TRBJ1-1,.
TGTGCCAGCAGTTACGGGACAGCAGTCGTAGACACTGAAGCTTTCTTT,CASSYGTAVVDTEAFF,.,TRBV6-2/TRBV6-3,TRBJ1-1,TRBD1
TGTGCCAGCAGCGTCAGCGGGGGCCAATTCTACGAGCAGTACTTC,CASSVSGGQFYEQYF,.,TRBV9,TRBJ2-7,TRBD2
TGTGCCAGCAGCAAGGACAGGGTTTCGGATACGCAGTATTTT,CASSKDRVSDTQYF,.,TRBV7-9,TRBJ2-3,TRBD1
TGTGCCAGCACCAGAGGAGGGGCTTTCATGAACACTGAAGCTTTCTTT,CASTRGGAFMNTEAFF,.,TRBV2,TRBJ1-1,.
TGTGCCAGCAGCTTAATGAGGGAATCCTACGAGCAGTACTTC,CASSLMRESYEQYF,.,TRBV11-2,TRBJ2-7,.
TGTGCCATTACGGGACAGGGCGCAGATACGCAGTATTTT,CAITGQGADTQYF,.,TRBV10-3,TRBJ2-3,TRBD1
TGTGCCAGCAGCCTCCGGGACAGGGGCCTTTCACCCCTCCACTTT,CASSLRDRGLSPLHF,.,TRBV27,TRBJ1-6,TRBD1
TGTGCCATCGGTACCCAGGGGACCTACGAGCAGTACTTC,CAIGTQGTYEQYF,.,TRBV10-3,TRBJ2-7,.
TGTGCCAGCGGGGGGAGCTCCTACGAGCAGTACTTC,CASGGSSYEQYF,.,TRBV6-5,TRBJ2-7,.
TGTGCCAGCAGCGGGACTGACACCTCCTACGAGCAGTACTTC,CASSGTDTSYEQYF,.,TRBV9,TRBJ2-7,.
TGCGCCAGCAGCACGGGGCGGGGGACAGGGATCCCCTACGAGCAGTACTTC,CASSTGRGTGIPYEQYF,once,TRBV5-1,TRBJ2-7,TRBD1
TGTGCCAGCAGTTTACGCCCTCCGGGGGGGCATGGCTACACCTTC,CASSLRPPGGHGYTF,.,TRBV27,TRBJ1-2,.
TGTGCCTGGCGGGGGGATTGGGGGATCTATGGCTACACCTTC,CAWRGDWGIYGYTF,.,TRBV30,TRBJ1-2,.
TGTGCCAGCAGCCAAGTAGCGGGGGGGCCGCTAGATACGCAGTATTTT,CASSQVAGGPLDTQYF,.,TRBV3-1/TRBV3-2,TRBJ2-3,TRBD2
TGTGCCAGCAGCTATGGGACAGTTGGAAACACCATATATTTT,CASSYGTVGNTIYF,.,TRBV5-8,TRBJ1-3,TRBD1
TGTGCCAGCAGTCCAAACGGGGACAGGGTCCTAGCTAACTATGGCTACACCTTC,CASSPNGDRVLANYGYTF,.,TRBV6-4,TRBJ1-2,TRBD1
TGCGCCAGCAGCCAAGAAATAGCGGGGGGCCCGAACACCGGGGAGCTGTTTTTT,CASSQEIAGGPNTGELFF,.,TRBV4-3,TRBJ2-2,TRBD2
TGTGCCAGCAGCCTCGGGACAGCAGCTAACTATGGCTACACCTTC,CASSLGTAANYGYTF,.,TRBV7-2,TRBJ1-2,TRBD1
TGTGCCAGCAGTTTATTTCCCAGCGGGGGAGCCTACGAGCAGTACTTC,CASSLFPSGGAYEQYF,.,TRBV27,TRBJ2-7,TRBD2
TGTGCCAGCAGCTTACGGGGGAACTATGGCTACACCTTC,CASSLRGNYGYTF,.,TRBV7-3,TRBJ1-2,.
TGTGCCAGCAGCCCCGGACAGGGAGATTCACCCCTCCACTTT,CASSPGQGDSPLHF,.,TRBV11-2,TRBJ1-6,TRBD1
TGTGCCTCCCGCGGGGACCGGGGGACTGAAGCTTTCTTT,CASRGDRGTEAFF,.,TRBV9,TRBJ1-1,.
TGTGCCAGTAGTATAGTGTCCAGGGACGAGCAGTACTTC,CASSIVSRDEQYF,many,TRBV19,TRBJ2-7,.
TGCGCCAGCAGAGCAGGGGATGGCACTGAAGCTTTCTTT,CASRAGDGTEAFF,.,TRBV5-1,TRBJ1-1,.
TGTGCCAGCAGTTATTCAGGGGTTTATAGCAATCAGCCCCAGCATTTT,CASSYSGVYSNQPQHF,.,TRBV28,TRBJ1-5,.
TGTGCCAGCAGGGGGGGACAGGGGAAGGCCTACGAGCAGTACTTC,CASRGGQGKAYEQYF,.,TRBV6-5,TRBJ2-7,TRBD1
TGTGCCAGCAGCTTAACAGGGTCCAACGAGCAGTACTTC,CASSLTGSNEQYF,.,TRBV7-9,TRBJ2-7,.
TGTGCCAGCCTAATTACAGGGACCTCCTACAATGAGCAGTTCTTC,CASLITGTSYNEQFF,.,TRBV5-5,TRBJ2-1,.
TGTGCCAGCAGCTTAGGGCCGACAGGGCGCTTCTCCTACGAGCAGTACTTC,CASSLGPTGRFSYEQYF,.,TRBV11-2,TRBJ2-7,TRBD1
TGCGCCAGCAGCCAACCGGGACAGATAAGTGGCTACACCTTC,CASSQPGQISGYTF,.,TRBV4-1,TRBJ1-2,TRBD1
TGTGCCTGGGCAAGGCAGGGGCATTCACCCCTCCACTTT,CAWARQGHSPLHF,.,TRBV30,TRBJ1-6,.
TGCAGCGGGGGGGACAGGGCCGACGAGCAGTACTTC,CSGGDRADEQYF,once,TRBV29-1,TRBJ2-7,TRBD1
TGTGCCAGCAGTGAACTAGAGGGGGCAGCTGAAGCTTTCTTT,CASSELEGAAEAFF,.,TRBV2,TRBJ1-1,TRBD1
TGTGCCAGCAGCCAGGCACGCACAGATACGCAGTATTTT,CASSQARTDTQYF,.,TRBV3-1/TRBV3-2,TRBJ2-3,.
TGTGCCAGCAGCCTGACTGGGAATGAGCAGTTCTTC,CASSLTGNEQFF,.,TRBV11-2,TRBJ2-1,.
TGTGCCAGCAGCCTTAGGACAGGTGGGAATAATTCACCCCTCCACTTT,CASSLRTGGNNSPLHF,.,TRBV2,TRBJ1-6,TRBD1
TGTGCCAGCAGTGAATTTGCAGGGGTTAATGAAAAACTGTTTTTT,CASSEFAGVNEKLFF,.,TRBV25-1,TRBJ1-4,.
TGTGCCAGCAGCTCACAGGGCGGGGGGTATGGCTACACCTTC,CASSSQGGGYGYTF,.,TRBV7-2,TRBJ1-2,.
TGTGCCAGCAGTTTAATCGGGAACACTGAAGCTTTCTTT,CASSLIGNTEAFF,.,TRBV27,TRBJ1-1,.
TGTGCCAGCAGCCCGTTAATGGCAAAGAACACCGGGGAGCTGTTTTTT,CASSPLMAKNTGELFF,few,TRBV7-2,TRBJ2-2,.
TGTGCCTGGAGACAGGGAAACAATCAGCCCCAGCATTTT,CAWRQGNNQPQHF,.,TRBV30,TRBJ1-5,.
TGTGCCAGCAGTTACAGGGGACAGGGCAAAACTGAAGCTTTCTTT,CASSYRGQGKTEAFF,.,TRBV25-1,TRBJ1-1,TRBD1
TGTGCCTGGAATTGGGGACAGGGCAGGAGGGAGCAGTACTTC,CAWNWGQGRREQYF,.,TRBV30,TRBJ2-7,TRBD1
TGTGCCACCCGGTCGGTGACAGGTGGGGTTACCGGGGAGCTGTTTTTT,CATRSVTGGVTGELFF,.,TRBV5-6,TRBJ2-2,.
TGTGCCAGCTCACTCCGGGACAGGAACACCGGGGAGCTGTTTTTT,CASSLRDRNTGELFF,.,TRBV18,TRBJ2-2,TRBD1
TGCGCCAGCAGCCCCGGGGGGGCTCAAGAGACCCAGTACTTC,CASSPGGAQETQYF,.,TRBV5-1,TRBJ2-5,TRBD2
TGTGCCAGCAGCTTCAGGGTCGGCGAGCAGTTCTTC,CASSFRVGEQFF,.,TRBV7-6,TRBJ2-1,.
TGTGCCAGCAGGTCGGAGGTTTCCTATGGCTACACCTTC,CASRSEVSYGYTF,.,TRBV13,TRBJ1-2,.
TGTGCCAGCAGTTTCTACGGGAGGAATCAGCCCCAGCATTTT,CASSFYGRNQPQHF,once,TRBV28,TRBJ1-5,.
TGTGCCAGCAGCTTTAACAGCGGGGGGGCGGATGAGACCCAGTACTTC,CASSFNSGGADETQYF,.,TRBV7-8,TRBJ2-5,TRBD2
TGTGCCAGCAGCTTAGTCGACAGGGGAGGAGGGCAGAACACTGAAGCTTTCTTT,CASSLVDRGGGQNTEAFF,.,TRBV28,TRBJ1-1,TRBD1
TGTGCCACCAGCAGAGATCATCCGCGGGGGAACACCGGGGAGCTGTTTTTT,CATSRDHPRGNTGELFF,once,TRBV15,TRBJ2-2,.